This TCR beta chain was captured by sequencing in a study of Siglec-9 on CD8 T cells in melanoma. TCRdb keeps only in-frame clones here, not all; method: immunoSEQ multiplex PCR. This table has more than 25,000 clones, 80% appearing once. The TCR sequence derives from a human donor in good health. What was sequenced was Siglec-9- CD8+ T cells sorted from blood.

The CDR3 sequence is CASSQNYGYTF. The CDR3 DNA is TGTGCCAGCAGCCAGAACTATGGCTACACCTTC. The gene calls are TRBV14 and TRBJ1-2, with unresolved D. Trimming took off 3 bases at V and 2 bases at J, with 1 base between the two ends. Germline CDR1 and CDR2: SGHDN and FVKESK. The length of the CDR3 is 11 residues.